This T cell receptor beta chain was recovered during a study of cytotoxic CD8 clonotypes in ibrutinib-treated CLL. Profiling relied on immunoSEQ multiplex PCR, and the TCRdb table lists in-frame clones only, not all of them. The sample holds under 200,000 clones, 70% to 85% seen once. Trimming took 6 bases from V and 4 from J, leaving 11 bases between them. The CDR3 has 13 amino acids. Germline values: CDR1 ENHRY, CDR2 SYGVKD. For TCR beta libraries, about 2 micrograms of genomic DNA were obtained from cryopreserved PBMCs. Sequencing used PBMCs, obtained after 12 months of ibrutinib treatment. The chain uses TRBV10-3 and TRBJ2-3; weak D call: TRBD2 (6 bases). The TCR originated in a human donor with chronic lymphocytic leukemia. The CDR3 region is CAISARLADTQYF. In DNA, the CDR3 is TGTGCCATCAGCGCCCGACTAGCAGATACGCAGTATTTT.